The following is a T cell receptor (beta chain) sequence with its context. Its specificity is not known. The sample comes from a study of lymphopenia after photon versus proton radiotherapy. Study-wide findings and caveats: Authors raise, but do not show, better survival with proton therapy. Proton therapy kept repertoires fairly stable, unlike photons, which gained effector/memory cells. Oligoclonal CD8+ Temra expansion after nadir drove photon patients' diversity drop. Post-nadir TCR diversity decline inversely tracked overall survival among those who died.

Measured with immunoSEQ multiplex PCR; TCRdb has only the in-frame clones, and not every one. The table records 55,000 to 85,000 clones, under 95% of them present only once. Deletions cut 4 bases from V and 9 bases from J, with 12 bases between. Germline V gene lookup returns CDR1 KGHSH and CDR2 LQKENI. The CDR3 runs to 13 residues. This sample comprised peripheral blood, obtained from a patient treated with photon-based radiotherapy. The chain carries TRBV18 and TRBJ2-2, with D possibly matching TRBD1 (5 bases). The clonotype comes from a woman in her thirties or forties with cholangiocarcinoma. DNA of the CDR3: TGTGCCAGCTCACAATTCAAGGACAGGGAGCTGTTTTTT. Translation gives CASSQFKDRELFF.